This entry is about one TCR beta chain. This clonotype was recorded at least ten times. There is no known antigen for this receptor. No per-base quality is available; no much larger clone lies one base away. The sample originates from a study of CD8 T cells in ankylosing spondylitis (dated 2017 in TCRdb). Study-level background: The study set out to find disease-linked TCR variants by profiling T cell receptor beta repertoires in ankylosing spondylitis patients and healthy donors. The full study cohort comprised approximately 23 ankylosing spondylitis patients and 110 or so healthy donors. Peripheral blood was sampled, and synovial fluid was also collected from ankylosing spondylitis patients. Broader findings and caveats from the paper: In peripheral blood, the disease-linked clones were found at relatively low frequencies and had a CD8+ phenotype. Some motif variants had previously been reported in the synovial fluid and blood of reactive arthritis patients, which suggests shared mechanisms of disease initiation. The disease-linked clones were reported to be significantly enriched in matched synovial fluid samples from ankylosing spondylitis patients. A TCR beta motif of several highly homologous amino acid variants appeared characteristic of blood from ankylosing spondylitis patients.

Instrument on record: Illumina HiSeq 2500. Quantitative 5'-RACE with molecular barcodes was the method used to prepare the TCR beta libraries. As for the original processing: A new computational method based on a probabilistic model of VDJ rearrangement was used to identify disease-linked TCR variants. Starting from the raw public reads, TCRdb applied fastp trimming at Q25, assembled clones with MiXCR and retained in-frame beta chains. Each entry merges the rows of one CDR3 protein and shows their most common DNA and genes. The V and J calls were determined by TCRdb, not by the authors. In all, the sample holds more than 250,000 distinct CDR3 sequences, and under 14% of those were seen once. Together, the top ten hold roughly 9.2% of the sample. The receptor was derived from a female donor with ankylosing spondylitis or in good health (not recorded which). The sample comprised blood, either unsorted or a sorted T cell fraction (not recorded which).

The CDR3 reads as follows: CASRPRLANPYNEQFF. At the DNA level, the sequence is TGCGCCAGCAGGCCCAGACTAGCTAACCCCTACAATGAGCAGTTCTTC. Here the chain combines TRBV5-1 and TRBJ2-1; 7 central nucleotides agree with TRBD2. V has 5 bases trimmed and J has 2 bases trimmed; junction bases matching no gene number 10. The CDR3 covers 16 residues, taking in both the cysteine and the phenylalanine. Only the CDR3 part of the read is kept: 48 bases, read in frame from the first base. The germline V gene yields SGHRS for CDR1 and YFSETQ for CDR2.